This T cell receptor (beta chain) was sequenced in a study of cytomegalovirus exposure and HLA in healthy donors. The PCR made use of 60 Vbeta and 13 Jbeta primers. Profiling relied on immunoSEQ multiplex PCR, and the TCRdb table lists in-frame clones only, not all of them. The repertoire consists of more than 130,000 clones, with about four fifths occurring once and the leading ten covering 2.5% to 3%. As for this clone: Its antigen is as yet unknown.

Each donor was healthy, and each was a bone marrow donor. Whole-study findings and limits: Available immune exposure information covered CMV serostatus only.

In germline, CDR1 is KGHSH, CDR2 LQKENI. The CDR3 is 14 residues long. Trimming took 3 bases from V and 7 from J; bases not matched to a gene: 5. The V call is TRBV18, the J call TRBJ1-5; 8 bases map to TRBD1. Sequencing was carried out using PBMCs. The receptor was derived from a male donor in good health and CMV-seronegative. The CDR3 bases are TGTGCCAGCTCACCCGGGACAGGAAGACAGCCCCAGCATTTT. Protein product: CASSPGTGRQPQHF.